Listed here is a single T cell receptor beta chain. Antigen: not known. The data stem from a study of early T cells in non-severe SARS-CoV-2 infection. Study background: Sequencing input comprised bulk RNA from unsorted whole blood; chain pairing was not available.

cDNA molecules, individually, were tagged with unique molecular identifiers. TCRdb reanalysed the 5' RACE reads using MiXCR and keeps one entry per CDR3 protein. The sample lists nearly 80,000 distinct CDR3 sequences; 13% were seen once. V was pared by 5 bases and J by 4 bases, with 17 bases between. This CDR3 has 15 residues. CDR1 SGHAT and CDR2 FQNNGV come from the germline V gene. Whole-study findings and limits: VDJdb-based annotation leaned toward anti-spike CD8 responses and missed private and CD4 specificities.

The rearrangement uses TRBV11-2 and TRBJ1-1, with D perhaps matching TRBD1 (5 bases). The specimen was whole blood. The source is an adult who was a healthcare worker with PCR-confirmed SARS-CoV-2 infection or an uninfected control (not recorded which). CDR3 amino acids: CASSPLPRGSTEAFF. CDR3 nucleotides: TGTGCCAGCAGCCCCCTGCCCCGGGGGTCCACTGAAGCTTTCTTT.